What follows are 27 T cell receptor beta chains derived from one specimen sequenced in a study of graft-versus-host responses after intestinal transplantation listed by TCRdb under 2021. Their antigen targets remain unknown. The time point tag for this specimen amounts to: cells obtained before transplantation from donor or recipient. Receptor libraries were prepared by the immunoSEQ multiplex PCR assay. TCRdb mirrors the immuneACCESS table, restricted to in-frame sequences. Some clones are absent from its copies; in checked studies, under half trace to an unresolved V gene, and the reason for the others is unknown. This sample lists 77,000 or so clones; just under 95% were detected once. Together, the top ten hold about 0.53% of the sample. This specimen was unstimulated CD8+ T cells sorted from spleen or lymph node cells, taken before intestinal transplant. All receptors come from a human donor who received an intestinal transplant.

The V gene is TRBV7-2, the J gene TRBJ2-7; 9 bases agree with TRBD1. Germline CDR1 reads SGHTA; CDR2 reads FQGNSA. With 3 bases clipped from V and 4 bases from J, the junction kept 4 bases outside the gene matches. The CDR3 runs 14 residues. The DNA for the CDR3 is TGTGCCAGCAGCTTGGGACAGGGCCTTTACGAGCAGTACTTC. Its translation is CASSLGQGLYEQYF. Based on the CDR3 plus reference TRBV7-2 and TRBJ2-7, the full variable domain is GAGVSQSPSNKVTEKGKDVELRCDPISGHTALYWYRQSLGQGLEFLIYFQGNSAPDKSGLPSDRFSAERTGGSVSTLTIQRTQQEDSAVYLCASSLGQGLYEQYFGPGTRLTVT.

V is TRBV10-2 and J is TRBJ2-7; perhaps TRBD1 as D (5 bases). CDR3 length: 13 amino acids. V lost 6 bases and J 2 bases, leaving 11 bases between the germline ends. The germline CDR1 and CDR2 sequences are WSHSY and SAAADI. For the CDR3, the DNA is TGCGCCAGCAGCCCGACAGCGACCTACGAGCAGTACTTC. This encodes CASSPTATYEQYF.

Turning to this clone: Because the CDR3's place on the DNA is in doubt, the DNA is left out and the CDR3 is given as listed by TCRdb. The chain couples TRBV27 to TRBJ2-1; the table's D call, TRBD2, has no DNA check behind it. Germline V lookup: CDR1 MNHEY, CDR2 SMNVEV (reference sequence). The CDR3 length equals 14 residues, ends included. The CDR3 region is CASSSSSGRNEQFF.

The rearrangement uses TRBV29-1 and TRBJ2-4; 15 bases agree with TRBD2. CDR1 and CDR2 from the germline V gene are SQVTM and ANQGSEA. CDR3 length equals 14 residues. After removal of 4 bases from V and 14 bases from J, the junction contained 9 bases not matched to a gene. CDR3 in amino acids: CSVAGGLAGGREYF. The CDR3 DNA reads TGCAGCGTTGCGGGGGGACTAGCGGGAGGTAGGGAGTACTTC.

The CDR3 here is CASSEKVGWRESETQYF. Here the CDR3 DNA reads TGTGCCAGCAGTGAAAAGGTGGGGTGGCGGGAGTCGGAGACCCAGTACTTC. The chain combines TRBV6-1 with TRBJ2-5, with 7 bases aligning to TRBD2. The trim removed 2 bases at V and 5 bases at J, leaving 14 bases unmatched. The CDR3 is made up of 17 amino acids. Per germline, CDR1 MNHNS and CDR2 SASEGT.

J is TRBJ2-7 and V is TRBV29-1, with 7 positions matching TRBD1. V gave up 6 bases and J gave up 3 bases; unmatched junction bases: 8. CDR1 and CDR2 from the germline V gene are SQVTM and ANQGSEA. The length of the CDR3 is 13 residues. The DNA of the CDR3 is TGCAGCGTCACAGGGGAACAAGGCTACGAGCAGTACTTC. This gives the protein CSVTGEQGYEQYF.

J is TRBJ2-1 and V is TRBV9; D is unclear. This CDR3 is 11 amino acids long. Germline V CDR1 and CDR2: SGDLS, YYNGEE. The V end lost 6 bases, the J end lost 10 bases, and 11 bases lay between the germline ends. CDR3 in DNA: TGTGCCAGCATATGGGCATTGGAGCAGTTCTTC. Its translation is CASIWALEQFF.

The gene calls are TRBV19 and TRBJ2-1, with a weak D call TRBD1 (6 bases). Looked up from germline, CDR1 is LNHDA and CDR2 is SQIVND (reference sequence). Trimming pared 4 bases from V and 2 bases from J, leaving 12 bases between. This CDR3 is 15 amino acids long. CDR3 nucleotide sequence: TGTGCCAGTAGTAACCCCAGGGGCACCTACAATGAGCAGTTCTTC. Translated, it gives CASSNPRGTYNEQFF. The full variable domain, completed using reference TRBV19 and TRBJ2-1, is DGGITQSPKYLFRKEGQNVTLSCEQNLNHDAMYWYRQDPGQGLRLIYYSQIVNDFQKGDIAEGYSVSREKKESFPLTVTSAQKNPTAFYLCASSNPRGTYNEQFFGPGTRLTVL.

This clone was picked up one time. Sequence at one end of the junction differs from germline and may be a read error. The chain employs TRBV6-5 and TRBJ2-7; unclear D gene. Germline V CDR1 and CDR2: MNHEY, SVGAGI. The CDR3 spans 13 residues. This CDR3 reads CASSNSNTYEQYF. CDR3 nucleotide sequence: TGTGCCAGCAGTAACTCAAACACCTACGAGCAGTACTTC.

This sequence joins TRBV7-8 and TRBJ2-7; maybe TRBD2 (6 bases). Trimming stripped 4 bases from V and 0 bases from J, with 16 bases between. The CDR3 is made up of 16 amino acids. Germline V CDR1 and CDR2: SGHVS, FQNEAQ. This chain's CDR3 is CASSSRSSVNSYEQYF. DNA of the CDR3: TGTGCCAGCAGCTCCCGCTCTAGCGTAAACTCCTACGAGCAGTACTTC.

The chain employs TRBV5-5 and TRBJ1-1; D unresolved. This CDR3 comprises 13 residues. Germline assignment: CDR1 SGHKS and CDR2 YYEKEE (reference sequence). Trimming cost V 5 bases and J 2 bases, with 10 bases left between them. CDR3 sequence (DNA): TGTGCCAGCAGGGACCCGGGAAACACTGAAGCTTTCTTT. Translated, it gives CASRDPGNTEAFF.

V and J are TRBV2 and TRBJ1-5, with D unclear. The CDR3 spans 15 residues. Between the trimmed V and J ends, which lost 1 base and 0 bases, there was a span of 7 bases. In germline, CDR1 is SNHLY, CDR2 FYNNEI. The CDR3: CASSEDPGSNQPQHF. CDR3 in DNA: TGTGCCAGCAGTGAAGACCCCGGTAGCAATCAGCCCCAGCATTTT.

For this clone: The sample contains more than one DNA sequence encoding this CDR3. CDR3 residues: CASSLRGPGNTIYF. Written as DNA, the CDR3 is TGTGCCAGCAGTTTAAGGGGCCCTGGAAACACCATATATTTT. The V call is TRBV27, the J call TRBJ1-3, with a weak D call TRBD1 (5 bases). The CDR3 totals 14 residues. V was trimmed by 2 bases and J by 2 bases, leaving 7 bases between them. Germline V lookup: CDR1 MNHEY, CDR2 SMNVEV (reference sequence).

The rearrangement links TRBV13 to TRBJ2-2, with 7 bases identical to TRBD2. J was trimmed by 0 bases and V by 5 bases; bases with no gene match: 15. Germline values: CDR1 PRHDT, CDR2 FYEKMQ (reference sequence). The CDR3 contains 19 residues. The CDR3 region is CASSPPFRLADANTGELFF. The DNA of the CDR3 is TGTGCCAGCAGCCCCCCCTTCCGGCTAGCGGACGCGAACACCGGGGAGCTGTTTTTT.

This CDR3 reads CASSHFPRQNYGYTF. In nucleotides, the CDR3 is TGCGCCAGCAGCCATTTTCCAAGACAGAACTATGGCTACACCTTC. This sequence joins TRBV4-3 and TRBJ1-2; tentative D call: TRBD1 (5 bases). This CDR3 contains 15 residues. V gave up 3 bases and J gave up 2 bases, with 13 bases separating them. Germline CDR1 and CDR2: LGHNA and YSLEER.

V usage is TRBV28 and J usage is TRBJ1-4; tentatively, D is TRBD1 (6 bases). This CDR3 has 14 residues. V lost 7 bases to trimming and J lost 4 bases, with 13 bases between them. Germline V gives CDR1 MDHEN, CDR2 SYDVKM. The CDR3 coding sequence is TGTGCCAGCATGGAAGGACAGATTAATGAAAAACTGTTTTTT. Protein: CASMEGQINEKLFF. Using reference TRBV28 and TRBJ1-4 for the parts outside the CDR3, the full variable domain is DVKVTQSSRYLVKRTGEKVFLECVQDMDHENMFWYRQDPGLGLRLIYFSYDVKMKEKGDIPEGYSVSREKKERFSLILESASTNQTSMYLCASMEGQINEKLFFGSGTQLSVL.

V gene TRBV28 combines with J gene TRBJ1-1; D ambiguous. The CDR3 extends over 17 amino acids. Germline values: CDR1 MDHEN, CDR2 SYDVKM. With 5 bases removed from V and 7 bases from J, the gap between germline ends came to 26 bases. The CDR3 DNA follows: TGTGCCAGCAGTCCCGTCGGAGGTGCCCCACTCTTGGGTGAAGCTTTCTTT. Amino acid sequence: CASSPVGGAPLLGEAFF.

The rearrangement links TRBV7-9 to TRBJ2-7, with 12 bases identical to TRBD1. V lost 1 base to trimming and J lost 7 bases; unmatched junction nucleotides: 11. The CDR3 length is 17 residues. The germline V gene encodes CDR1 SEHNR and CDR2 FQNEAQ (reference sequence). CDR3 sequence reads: CASSLVGLGQGAGEQYF. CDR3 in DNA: TGTGCCAGCAGCTTAGTGGGGCTGGGACAGGGGGCAGGGGAGCAGTACTTC.

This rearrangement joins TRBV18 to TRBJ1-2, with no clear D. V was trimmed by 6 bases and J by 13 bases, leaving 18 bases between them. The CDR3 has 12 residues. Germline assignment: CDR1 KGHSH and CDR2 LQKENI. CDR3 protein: CASSPPWKFRTF. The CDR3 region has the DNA TGTGCCAGCTCCCCTCCGTGGAAGTTTCGCACCTTC.

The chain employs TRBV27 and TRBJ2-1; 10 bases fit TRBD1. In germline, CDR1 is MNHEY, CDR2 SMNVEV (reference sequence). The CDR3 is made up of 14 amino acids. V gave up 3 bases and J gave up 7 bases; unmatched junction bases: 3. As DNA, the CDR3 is TGTGCCAGCAGTTTCGTGGACAGGGGGAATGAGCAGTTCTTC. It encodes CASSFVDRGNEQFF.

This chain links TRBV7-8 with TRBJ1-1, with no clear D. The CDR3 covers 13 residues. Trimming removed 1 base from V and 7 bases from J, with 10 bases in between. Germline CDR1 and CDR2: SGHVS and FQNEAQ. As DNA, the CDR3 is TGTGCCAGCAGCTTAGGGACGGTCGATGAAGCTTTCTTT. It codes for CASSLGTVDEAFF.

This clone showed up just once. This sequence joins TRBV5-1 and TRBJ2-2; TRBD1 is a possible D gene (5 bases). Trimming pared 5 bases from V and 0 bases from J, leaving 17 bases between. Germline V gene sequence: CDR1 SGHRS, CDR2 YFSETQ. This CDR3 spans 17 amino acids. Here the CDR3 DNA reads TGCGCCAGCAGTCAAAATGGGGCCGGCGCGAACACCGGGGAGCTGTTTTTT. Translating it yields CASSQNGAGANTGELFF. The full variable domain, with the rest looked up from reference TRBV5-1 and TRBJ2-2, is KAGVTQTPRYLIKTRGQQVTLSCSPISGHRSVSWYQQTPGQGLQFLFEYFSETQRNKGNFPGRFSGRQFSNSRSEMNVSTLELGDSALYLCASSQNGAGANTGELFFGEGSRLTVL.

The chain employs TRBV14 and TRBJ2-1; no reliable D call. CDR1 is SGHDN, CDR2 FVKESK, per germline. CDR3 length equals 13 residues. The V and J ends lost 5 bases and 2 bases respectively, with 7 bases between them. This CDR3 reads CASSGIAYNEQFF. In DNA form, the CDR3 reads TGTGCCAGCAGCGGTATAGCCTACAATGAGCAGTTCTTC.

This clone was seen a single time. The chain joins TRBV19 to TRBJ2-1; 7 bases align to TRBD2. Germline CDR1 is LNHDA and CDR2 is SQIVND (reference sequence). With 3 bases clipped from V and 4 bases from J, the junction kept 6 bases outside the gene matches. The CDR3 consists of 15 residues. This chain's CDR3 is CASSILADTYNEQFF. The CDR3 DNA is TGTGCCAGTAGTATTCTAGCGGATACTTACAATGAGCAGTTCTTC.

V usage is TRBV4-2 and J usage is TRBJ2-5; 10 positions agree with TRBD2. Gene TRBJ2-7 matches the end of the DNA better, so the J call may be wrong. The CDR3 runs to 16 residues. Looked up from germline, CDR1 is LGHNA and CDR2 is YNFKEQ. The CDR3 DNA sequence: TGTGCCAGCAGCCAAGGCGGGCTAGCGGGAGCCTACGAGCAGTACTTC. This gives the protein CASSQGGLAGAYEQYF.

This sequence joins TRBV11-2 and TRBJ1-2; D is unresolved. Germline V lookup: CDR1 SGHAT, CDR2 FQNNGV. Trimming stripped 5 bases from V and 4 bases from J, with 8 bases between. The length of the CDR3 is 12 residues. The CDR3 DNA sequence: TGTGCCAGCAGCCTGACCGGCTATGGCTACACCTTC. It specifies CASSLTGYGYTF.

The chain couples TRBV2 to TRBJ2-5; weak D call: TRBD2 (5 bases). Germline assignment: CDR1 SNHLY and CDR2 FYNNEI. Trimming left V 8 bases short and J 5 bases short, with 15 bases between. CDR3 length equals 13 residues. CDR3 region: CASLAGREETQYF. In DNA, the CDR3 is TGTGCCAGCCTTGCGGGCCGAGAGGAGACCCAGTACTTC.